This T cell receptor beta chain was found in a study of T cells in Graves' hyperthyroidism and ophthalmopathy. Background on the study: Before treatment of any kind, peripheral blood was taken at initial diagnosis.

This CDR3 has 15 residues. Trimming took 5 bases from V and 4 from J, leaving 12 bases between them. CDR1 and CDR2 (germline): MDHEN, SYDVKM. Graves' hyperthyroidism without ophthalmopathy progression within 18 months was termed stable. Exclusion of patients followed from uncontrolled infection, other autoimmune disease, pregnancy or lactation. The PBMCs had their origin in 7.5 to 10 ml of fresh peripheral blood. RNA transcripts served as the template for amplifying TCR beta CDR3 regions. The study used the HTBI primer set for a first-round RT-PCR of the TCR CDR3. TCRdb re-called the multiplex PCR reads with MiXCR, one entry per CDR3 protein. Seen here are fewer than 200,000 distinct CDR3 sequences, 15% to 20% observed once, and the top ten hold roughly 28%. This clonotype was seen many times.

Sequencing was carried out using blood. This chain connects TRBV28 to TRBJ1-6, with D unresolved. The clonotype comes from a woman between 45 and 60 years old with Graves' hyperthyroidism. The CDR3 loop is CASSPPLLYNSPLHF. The CDR3 DNA is TGTGCCAGCAGTCCTCCACTGTTATATAATTCACCCCTCCACTTT.